The 27 T cell receptor beta chains below were found in one sample sequenced in a study of OX40 agonist ivuxolimab in advanced cancers. Profiling relied on immunoSEQ multiplex PCR, and the TCRdb table lists in-frame clones only, not all of them. Of about 76,000 clones listed, around nine tenths are singletons. Sample: CD4+ or CD8+ T cells sorted from blood, taken in a trial of the OX40 agonist ivuxolimab. These receptors all come from an adult with an advanced solid tumor such as melanoma, head and neck, liver or kidney cancer.

The genes are TRBV19 and TRBJ1-5; D perhaps matches TRBD1 (5 bases). Looked up from germline, CDR1 is LNHDA and CDR2 is SQIVND (reference sequence). The V and J ends lost 5 bases and 4 bases respectively, with 18 bases between them. CDR3 length: 16 residues. The CDR3 reads CASSFPGDRSNQPQHF. CDR3 DNA: TGTGCCAGTAGTTTCCCGGGGGATAGGTCAAATCAGCCCCAGCATTTT.

The chain is built from TRBV30 and TRBJ2-1; D perhaps matches TRBD2 (5 bases). Germline V gene data show CDR1 as GTSNPN and CDR2 as SVGIG (reference sequence). Trimming pared 2 bases from V and 2 bases from J, leaving 10 bases between. This CDR3 is built from 14 residues. CDR3 loop: CAWSTPGTYNEQFF. The CDR3 DNA reads TGTGCCTGGAGTACCCCCGGGACCTACAATGAGCAGTTCTTC.

With respect to this clone: Without the conserved terminal phenylalanine or tryptophan, this CDR3 likely stems from a read error. The genes are TRBV4-3 and TRBJ1-5; D is unclear. The CDR3 has 15 residues. V lost 0 bases and J lost 0, with 6 bases in between. Per the germline V gene, CDR1 is LGHNA and CDR2 is YSLEER. CDR3 sequence reads: CASSQDWVSNQPQHS. The CDR3 DNA is TGCGCCAGCAGCCAAGATTGGGTTAGCAATCAGCCCCAGCATTCT.

The chain links TRBV9 to TRBJ2-7; 9 bases align to TRBD1. The CDR3 covers 14 residues. With V trimmed by 0 bases and J by 3 bases, 1 base remained unmatched. Germline CDR1 and CDR2: SGDLS and YYNGEE. The CDR3 here is CASSVETGGYEQYF. The CDR3 DNA sequence: TGTGCCAGCAGCGTAGAGACAGGGGGCTACGAGCAGTACTTC.

The chain recombines TRBV10-3 with TRBJ2-5; D is uncertain. Germline V gene data show CDR1 as ENHRY and CDR2 as SYGVKD. The CDR3 is 14 residues long. V was clipped by 0 bases and J by 2 bases, with 7 bases between them. CDR3 sequence (DNA): TGTGCCATCAGTGAGTCGGGTAGTCAAGAGACCCAGTACTTC. The encoded protein is CAISESGSQETQYF.

DNA for the CDR3: TGTGCCAGCAGCCAATTCGAGCGTGAAGCTTTCTTT. Translating gives CASSQFEREAFF. The chain couples TRBV4-2 to TRBJ1-1; no clear D gene. Per the germline V gene, CDR1 is LGHNA and CDR2 is YNFKEQ. The CDR3 is made up of 12 amino acids. Trimming removed 2 bases from V and 7 bases from J, with 8 bases in between.

The chain combines TRBV28 with TRBJ1-2; perhaps TRBD1 as D (6 bases). The CDR3 is made up of 13 amino acids. Germline assignment: CDR1 MDHEN and CDR2 SYDVKM. V was pared by 3 bases and J by 4 bases, with 9 bases between. Here the CDR3 reads CASSLTGGYGYTF. The CDR3 DNA follows: TGTGCCAGCAGTTTGACAGGAGGCTATGGCTACACCTTC.

This clone was seen just once. V and J are TRBV7-2 and TRBJ1-1; no clear D. The CDR3 runs to 13 residues. V lost 4 bases and J 6 bases, leaving 12 bases between the germline ends. From germline, CDR1 is SGHTA and CDR2 FQGNSA. CDR3 protein: CASSSRPTAEAFF. The CDR3 DNA sequence: TGTGCCAGCAGCTCCAGACCCACGGCTGAAGCTTTCTTT.

V usage is TRBV7-9 and J usage is TRBJ1-3; 10 nucleotides line up with TRBD1. V dropped 1 base and J dropped 4; count of bases not matched to a gene: 7. Germline loops: CDR1 SEHNR, CDR2 FQNEAQ (reference sequence). CDR3 length: 17 residues. CDR3 amino acids: CASSLVLDRGQGNTIYF. CDR3 coding DNA: TGTGCCAGCAGCTTAGTTCTTGACAGGGGGCAAGGAAACACCATATATTTT. Full variable domain (missing parts from reference TRBV7-9 and TRBJ1-3): DTGVSQNPRHKITKRGQNVTFRCDPISEHNRLYWYRQTLGQGPEFLTYFQNEAQLEKSRLLSDRFSAERPKGSFSTLEIQRTEQGDSAMYLCASSLVLDRGQGNTIYFGEGSWLTVV.

V usage is TRBV19 and J usage is TRBJ2-4; a possible D gene is TRBD1 (5 bases). This CDR3 spans 12 amino acids. Germline CDR1 is LNHDA and CDR2 is SQIVND (reference sequence). The germline V and J ends were trimmed by 1 base and 15 bases, with 13 bases remaining between them. The CDR3 nucleotides are TGTGCCAGTAGTATAGTTACAGGTCTTAGGTACTTC. The encoded protein is CASSIVTGLRYF.

The DNA of the CDR3 is TGTGCCAGCAGCGTTTCAGGGCACTCTGGAAACACCATATATTTT. Amino acids: CASSVSGHSGNTIYF. The rearrangement joins TRBV9 to TRBJ1-3; a possible D gene is TRBD1 (5 bases). Germline loops: CDR1 SGDLS, CDR2 YYNGEE. V dropped 2 bases and J dropped 0 bases, with 9 bases sitting between them. This CDR3 is 15 amino acids long.

The chain recombines TRBV2 with TRBJ2-2, with D uncertain. Germline V gene lookup returns CDR1 SNHLY and CDR2 FYNNEI. The V gene lost 6 bases and the J gene lost 1 base, with 9 bases spanning the gap. The CDR3 runs 14 residues. The CDR3 protein is CASRPRKNTGELFF. CDR3 DNA sequence: TGTGCCAGCAGGCCCCGGAAGAACACCGGGGAGCTGTTTTTT.

The count of this clone is one. The V and J genes are TRBV4-1 and TRBJ2-7; D call uncertain. V lost 4 bases to trimming and J lost 3 bases, with 13 bases between them. This CDR3 is built from 14 residues. The germline V gene has CDR1 MGHRA and CDR2 YSYEKL. The CDR3 coding sequence is TGCGCCAGCAGCCGCCAAATACAGTTCTACGAGCAGTACTTC. This sequence encodes CASSRQIQFYEQYF.

The chain links TRBV7-2 to TRBJ2-2; 8 bases map to TRBD2. CDR3 length: 16 amino acids. V shed 2 bases, J shed 1 base, and the junction held 3 bases outside the gene matches. In germline, CDR1 is SGHTA, CDR2 FQGNSA. This CDR3 is CASSLKLAVNTGELFF. The DNA of the CDR3 is TGTGCCAGCAGCTTAAAACTAGCGGTGAACACCGGGGAGCTGTTTTTT.

The rearrangement links TRBV4-1 to TRBJ2-7; D remains unclear. Trimming took 1 base from V and 3 from J, leaving 10 bases between them. This CDR3 has 14 amino acids. Germline CDR1 and CDR2: MGHRA and YSYEKL. The CDR3 loop reads CASSQAPIIYEQYF. CDR3 bases: TGCGCCAGCAGCCAAGCGCCAATAATCTACGAGCAGTACTTC.

This rearrangement joins TRBV7-2 to TRBJ2-1; D possibly corresponds to TRBD2 (5 bases). The CDR3 runs 15 residues. Germline V gene lookup returns CDR1 SGHTA and CDR2 FQGNSA. V lost 5 bases to trimming and J lost 4 bases, with 15 bases between them. The CDR3 nucleotides read TGTGCCAGCAGCCGAACGATGAGGGAGTACAATGAGCAGTTCTTC. The encoded protein is CASSRTMREYNEQFF.

J is TRBJ2-2 and V is TRBV7-9; D gene ambiguous. Germline values: CDR1 SEHNR, CDR2 FQNEAQ (reference sequence). The ends were cut back, 5 bases at V and 4 bases at J, with 14 bases in the middle. This CDR3 contains 15 residues. The chain's CDR3 is CASSIPARGTGELFF. The CDR3 DNA reads TGTGCCAGCAGCATTCCAGCCCGTGGCACCGGGGAGCTGTTTTTT.

The chain is built from TRBV6-1 and TRBJ2-7; 7 bases align to TRBD1. Germline V lookup: CDR1 MNHNS, CDR2 SASEGT. This CDR3 contains 15 residues. V shed 5 bases and J 7 bases; nucleotides not matched to a gene: 14. This chain's CDR3 is CASSRQGVDSGEQYV. The CDR3, as DNA: TGTGCCAGCAGTCGACAGGGAGTGGACTCCGGGGAGCAGTACGTC.

This chain connects TRBV7-9 to TRBJ2-5, with 7 bases that match TRBD2. Trimming cost V 0 bases and J 7 bases; bases outside gene matches: 5. CDR1 is SEHNR, CDR2 FQNEAQ, per germline (reference sequence). The CDR3 runs 14 residues. DNA for the CDR3: TGTGCCAGCAGCTTAGCGGGGGGGATATGGACCCAGTACTTC. Residues: CASSLAGGIWTQYF.

The genes are TRBV19 and TRBJ1-5; no clear D gene. V dropped 3 bases and J dropped 1 base, with 7 bases sitting between them. CDR1 LNHDA and CDR2 SQIVND come from the germline V gene (reference sequence). This CDR3 spans 14 amino acids. Written as DNA, the CDR3 is TGTGCCAGTAGTATCCGGGAAAGCAATCAGCCCCAGCATTTT. This translates into CASSIRESNQPQHF.

The rearrangement links TRBV18 to TRBJ2-7, with 11 positions matching TRBD1. Germline-derived CDR1 and CDR2 are KGHSH and LQKENI. This CDR3 comprises 14 residues. V was clipped by 4 bases and J by 5 bases; unmatched bases: 4. In DNA, the CDR3 is TGTGCCAGCTCACGGACAGGGGGCATCGACGAGCAGTACGTC. It encodes CASSRTGGIDEQYV.

The V call is TRBV7-2, the J call TRBJ1-1; maybe TRBD1 (5 bases). From germline, CDR1 is SGHTA and CDR2 FQGNSA. The CDR3 is 12 residues long. Trimming removed 5 bases from V and 9 bases from J, with 13 bases in between. The CDR3 protein is CASSSQGFQAFF. The DNA of the CDR3 is TGTGCCAGCAGCAGTCAGGGCTTTCAAGCTTTCTTT.

The V and J genes are TRBV14 and TRBJ2-6; D not certain. Germline CDR1 reads SGHDN; CDR2 reads FVKESK. V shed 4 bases and J shed 6 bases, with 4 bases lying between them. The CDR3 covers 12 residues. CDR3 nucleotide sequence: TGTGCCAGCAGCCCCTCGGCCAACGTCCTGACTTTC. Translating gives CASSPSANVLTF.

The chain couples TRBV9 to TRBJ2-2, with D maybe TRBD2 (6 bases). This CDR3 has 15 amino acids. V was clipped by 4 bases and J by 2 bases, with 12 bases between them. Germline V gives CDR1 SGDLS, CDR2 YYNGEE. CDR3 in DNA: TGTGCCAGCAGCCCCCGGGCGGGAAACACCGGGGAGCTGTTTTTT. Amino acids: CASSPRAGNTGELFF. Based on the CDR3 plus reference TRBV9 and TRBJ2-2, the full variable domain is DSGVTQTPKHLITATGQRVTLRCSPRSGDLSVYWYQQSLDQGLQFLIQYYNGEERAKGNILERFSAQQFPDLHSELNLSSLELGDSALYFCASSPRAGNTGELFFGEGSRLTVL.

V is TRBV28 and J is TRBJ1-5; the match to TRBD1 covers 7 bases. Germline V gives CDR1 MDHEN, CDR2 SYDVKM. The ends lost 6 bases at V and 5 bases at J; junction bases unmatched: 10. This CDR3 has 15 residues. The CDR3 DNA sequence: TGTGCCAGCAGCCTGACAGGGTATGGGGATCAGCCCCAGCATTTT. Protein: CASSLTGYGDQPQHF.

The chain combines TRBV5-4 with TRBJ2-2, with unresolved D. The ends were cut back, 0 bases at V and 2 bases at J, with 2 bases in the middle. This CDR3 region has 13 residues. Per the germline V gene, CDR1 is SGHNT and CDR2 is YYREEE (reference sequence). CDR3 nucleotides: TGTGCCAGCAGCTTGGCAAACACCGGGGAGCTGTTTTTT. This encodes CASSLANTGELFF.

The CDR3 loop reads CSVVLGKEAFF. The CDR3 DNA is TGCAGTGTCGTCCTCGGCAAGGAAGCTTTCTTT. The chain is built from TRBV20-1 and TRBJ1-1; D is undetermined. V was cut by 7 bases and J by 8 bases, with 14 bases left in between. Germline CDR1 is DFQATT and CDR2 is SNEGSKA (reference sequence). The CDR3 totals 11 residues.